Listed below are T cell receptor beta chains from one sample, sequenced in a study of blood T cell repertoires in COVID-19. Sequencing used immunoSEQ multiplex PCR; TCRdb keeps in-frame clones, though not all of them. The table records approximately 230,000 clones, about 86% of them present only once. The sample comprised PBMCs or T cells enriched from blood (not recorded which). The receptors derive from a woman in her forties or fifties with acute COVID-19. Each CDR3 is given with its conserved first and last residue. A D gene is named only where the DNA matches it firmly. Size values are once, few and many counts, or a class for expanded clones, and some rows have none.

j_call: TRBJ1-5; d_call: NA; v_call: TRBV28; clone_size: NA; cdr3_nt: TGTGCCAGCAGTTTACAGGGAAGTCAGCCCCAGCATTTT; cdr3_aa: CASSLQGSQPQHF
j_call: TRBJ1-5; d_call: NA; v_call: TRBV7-2; clone_size: few; cdr3_nt: TGTGCCAGCAGCTTAGTGGCCGGGGGGGATCAGCCCCAGCATTTT; cdr3_aa: CASSLVAGGDQPQHF
j_call: TRBJ2-4; d_call: TRBD1; v_call: TRBV7-9; clone_size: NA; cdr3_nt: TGTGCCAGCAGCCCGGTCCCCGGGACAGGGTCGACCAAAAACATTCAGTACTTC; cdr3_aa: CASSPVPGTGSTKNIQYF
j_call: TRBJ2-1; d_call: TRBD2; v_call: TRBV27; clone_size: NA; cdr3_nt: TGTGCCAGCAGTTCCCACCGGATTAGCGGGACATCCTACAATGAGCAGTTCTTC; cdr3_aa: CASSSHRISGTSYNEQFF
j_call: TRBJ2-3; d_call: NA; v_call: TRBV10-3; clone_size: NA; cdr3_nt: TGTGCCATCAAAGGGGGAGCTAGCACAGATACGCAGTATTTT; cdr3_aa: CAIKGGASTDTQYF
j_call: TRBJ2-7; d_call: NA; v_call: TRBV2; clone_size: NA; cdr3_nt: NA; cdr3_aa: CASIGVAGGNF
j_call: TRBJ2-7; d_call: TRBD2; v_call: TRBV2; clone_size: once; cdr3_nt: TGTGCCAGCATTCCCGCCCTAGCGGGAGGCCGCTACGAGCAGTACTTC; cdr3_aa: CASIPALAGGRYEQYF
j_call: TRBJ2-1; d_call: TRBD2; v_call: TRBV6-6; clone_size: NA; cdr3_nt: TGTGCCAGCAGTCCCAGGTCGGGGGGTAACAATGAGCAGTTCTTC; cdr3_aa: CASSPRSGGNNEQFF
j_call: TRBJ2-7; d_call: NA; v_call: TRBV3-1/TRBV3-2; clone_size: NA; cdr3_nt: TGTGCCAGCAGCCAACTAGGAAGAACAGGGAACTACGAGCAGTACTTC; cdr3_aa: CASSQLGRTGNYEQYF
j_call: TRBJ1-1; d_call: TRBD1; v_call: TRBV2; clone_size: NA; cdr3_nt: TGTGCCAGCAAAGACAGGGGAATGAACACTGAAGCTTTCTTT; cdr3_aa: CASKDRGMNTEAFF
j_call: TRBJ1-2; d_call: TRBD1; v_call: TRBV4-1; clone_size: NA; cdr3_nt: TGCGCCAGCAGCCAAACTGGGACAGAGCGGATCTATGGCTACACCTTC; cdr3_aa: CASSQTGTERIYGYTF
j_call: TRBJ2-7; d_call: TRBD1; v_call: TRBV7-9; clone_size: NA; cdr3_nt: TGTGCCAGCAGCTTAGTAACAGGGGGAATCTACGAGCAGTACTTC; cdr3_aa: CASSLVTGGIYEQYF
j_call: TRBJ2-2; d_call: TRBD2; v_call: TRBV10-3; clone_size: NA; cdr3_nt: TGTGCCATCAGTGACCCGACTAGCGGGATGGCGAACACCGGGGAGCTGTTTTTT; cdr3_aa: CAISDPTSGMANTGELFF
j_call: TRBJ2-2; d_call: TRBD2; v_call: TRBV28; clone_size: NA; cdr3_nt: TGTGCCAGCAGCTCCCGTCCGGGGGGGGTTGGAGAGCTGTTTTTT; cdr3_aa: CASSSRPGGVGELFF
j_call: TRBJ1-3; d_call: NA; v_call: TRBV6-5; clone_size: NA; cdr3_nt: TGTGCCAGCAAAGCAGGTGGAAACACCATATATTTT; cdr3_aa: CASKAGGNTIYF
j_call: TRBJ2-1; d_call: TRBD2; v_call: TRBV30; clone_size: NA; cdr3_nt: TGTGCCTGGAGTGAGTGGGAGCGGGAGTACAATGAGCAGTTCTTC; cdr3_aa: CAWSEWEREYNEQFF
j_call: TRBJ2-5; d_call: TRBD2; v_call: TRBV19; clone_size: NA; cdr3_nt: TGTGCCAGTAGTATAACCGGGACTAGGATGACCCAGTACTTC; cdr3_aa: CASSITGTRMTQYF
j_call: TRBJ2-5; d_call: NA; v_call: TRBV19; clone_size: few; cdr3_nt: TGTGCCAGTAGTCGACGGGAGTCGGAGACCCAGTACTTC; cdr3_aa: CASSRRESETQYF
j_call: TRBJ2-2; d_call: TRBD2; v_call: TRBV27; clone_size: NA; cdr3_nt: TGTGCCAGCAGTTTATTACTAGCGGGAGGGACCGGGGAGCTGTTTTTT; cdr3_aa: CASSLLLAGGTGELFF
j_call: TRBJ2-5; d_call: NA; v_call: TRBV3-1/TRBV3-2; clone_size: once; cdr3_nt: TGTGCCAGCAGCCCACCGGCGGGCCAAGAGACCCAGTACTTC; cdr3_aa: CASSPPAGQETQYF
j_call: TRBJ1-5; d_call: NA; v_call: TRBV27; clone_size: NA; cdr3_nt: TGTGCCAGCAGGGACAGCTATAGCAATCAGCCCCAGCATTTT; cdr3_aa: CASRDSYSNQPQHF
j_call: TRBJ1-2; d_call: NA; v_call: TRBV21-1; clone_size: once; cdr3_nt: TGTGCCAGCAGCAGGGTAAGACAGGTCTCTAACTATGGCTACACCTTC; cdr3_aa: CASSRVRQVSNYGYTF
j_call: TRBJ1-5; d_call: NA; v_call: TRBV5-1; clone_size: NA; cdr3_nt: TGCGCCAGCAGCTTGGGGGGACACAGCAATCAGCCCCAGCATTTT; cdr3_aa: CASSLGGHSNQPQHF
j_call: TRBJ1-1; d_call: TRBD1; v_call: TRBV18; clone_size: NA; cdr3_nt: TGTGCCAGCTCACTGGACAGGGGAGGGGGTACTGAAGCTTTCTTT; cdr3_aa: CASSLDRGGGTEAFF
j_call: TRBJ2-3; d_call: NA; v_call: TRBV5-1; clone_size: NA; cdr3_nt: TGCGCCAGCAGCTCCGGGACACCCCTCACAGATACGCAGTATTTT; cdr3_aa: CASSSGTPLTDTQYF
j_call: TRBJ2-7; d_call: TRBD1; v_call: TRBV3-1/TRBV3-2; clone_size: NA; cdr3_nt: TGTGCCAGCAGCCAAGGAGGGACAGGGGGTTCCTACGAGCAGTACTTC; cdr3_aa: CASSQGGTGGSYEQYF
j_call: TRBJ2-1; d_call: NA; v_call: TRBV27; clone_size: NA; cdr3_nt: TGTGCCAGCAGTTTAGGGTGGGCAGTGGGTGAGCAGTTCTTC; cdr3_aa: CASSLGWAVGEQFF
j_call: TRBJ1-6; d_call: NA; v_call: TRBV27; clone_size: NA; cdr3_nt: TGTGCCAGCAGTTTGAGAAATTCACCCCTCCACTTT; cdr3_aa: CASSLRNSPLHF
j_call: TRBJ2-1; d_call: NA; v_call: TRBV5-4; clone_size: NA; cdr3_nt: TGTGCCAGCAGCTTGACAGCCTACAATGAGCAGTTCTTC; cdr3_aa: CASSLTAYNEQFF
j_call: TRBJ1-5; d_call: TRBD1; v_call: TRBV3-1/TRBV3-2; clone_size: once; cdr3_nt: TGTGCCAGCAGCACACAGGGGGGAGGTCAGCCCCAGCATTTT; cdr3_aa: CASSTQGGGQPQHF